Reported below is one TCR beta chain. Patients in Seattle were enrolled during active infection, then followed longitudinally. These data are taken from a study of blood T cell repertoires in COVID-19. On the study more broadly: Researchers got acute and convalescent COVID-19 samples from the United States, Italy and Spain.

Per the original methods: Nucleated cell number was recorded as an estimate derived from reference gene primer amplification. Here immunoSEQ multiplex PCR was the method, and the copy in TCRdb shows in-frame clones only, minus some. From that table come the V and J calls and clone size; the DNA was used to work out D and trimming. The sample yields under 400,000 clones, approximately 88% seen once. Germline V gene sequence: CDR1 MNHEY, CDR2 SMNVEV (reference sequence). This CDR3 region has 16 residues. J was trimmed by 2 bases and V by 0 bases; bases with no gene match: 4. Sequencing used peripheral blood. The sequence came from a woman aged 30 to 39 with COVID-19, enrolled during active disease. This chain joins TRBV27 and TRBJ2-5, with 9 nucleotides matching TRBD2. The CDR3 region is CASSLSGTSNQETQYF. CDR3 coding DNA: TGTGCCAGCAGTTTATCTGGGACTAGCAATCAAGAGACCCAGTACTTC.